This passage covers 11 T cell receptor beta chains from one sample sequenced in a study of cytotoxic CD8 clonotypes in ibrutinib-treated CLL. Here immunoSEQ multiplex PCR was the method, and the copy in TCRdb shows in-frame clones only, minus some. The sample contains 100,000 to 150,000 clones, approximately 85% of which appear only once. The source material was PBMCs, sampled after 24 months of ibrutinib treatment. Receptors originate from a human donor with chronic lymphocytic leukemia.

The rearrangement joins TRBV5-4 to TRBJ1-1; maybe TRBD1 (5 bases). The CDR3 has 14 residues. The germline gives CDR1 SGHNT, CDR2 YYREEE (reference sequence). Trimming cost V 0 bases and J 1 base, with 7 bases left between them. CDR3 DNA: TGTGCCAGCAGCTTGGTGGGGACGAACACTGAAGCTTTCTTT. Translating gives CASSLVGTNTEAFF.

CDR3 amino acids: CASSLSGPAYNEQFF. For the CDR3, the DNA is TGTGCCAGCAGCTTGTCGGGGCCCGCCTACAATGAGCAGTTCTTC. The chain uses TRBV5-4 and TRBJ2-1; D possibly matches TRBD1 or TRBD2 (5 bases each). The CDR3 contains 15 residues. Trimming shortened V by 1 base and J by 2 bases, and 10 bases separated the two germline ends. Germline values: CDR1 SGHNT, CDR2 YYREEE (reference sequence).

The V and J genes are TRBV6-1 and TRBJ2-7, with 8 positions matching TRBD1. V lost 6 bases and J lost 4; bases outside the gene matches: 5. CDR1 is MNHNS and CDR2 is SASEGT in the germline V gene. The CDR3 contains 13 residues. The CDR3 protein is CASSAGGGYEQYF. The CDR3 nucleotides read TGTGCCAGCAGCGCAGGGGGCGGTTACGAGCAGTACTTC.

The chain combines TRBV7-2 with TRBJ2-5, with D tentatively TRBD2 (6 bases). Deletions cut 2 bases from V and 5 bases from J, with 15 bases between. The germline gives CDR1 SGHTA, CDR2 FQGNSA. There are 15 residues in the CDR3. CDR3: CASSLMAGGGETQYF. CDR3 coding DNA: TGTGCCAGCAGCTTAATGGCAGGTGGGGGGGAGACCCAGTACTTC.

This clone was detected once. The chain recombines TRBV27 with TRBJ1-4; D is undetermined. Deletions cut 6 bases from V and 6 bases from J, with 11 bases between. The CDR3 has 13 residues. Germline V gene data show CDR1 as MNHEY and CDR2 as SMNVEV (reference sequence). CDR3 sequence: CASSDPWDEKLFF. The CDR3 coding sequence is TGTGCCAGCAGCGACCCTTGGGATGAAAAACTGTTTTTT.

This chain connects TRBV7-2 to TRBJ2-5; D remains ambiguous. V shed 6 bases and J shed 3 bases, with 11 bases lying between them. Germline CDR1 and CDR2: SGHTA and FQGNSA. The CDR3 runs to 13 residues. DNA of the CDR3: TGTGCCAGCAGTCAATTAGACAAAGAGACCCAGTACTTC. Amino acids: CASSQLDKETQYF.

The chain uses TRBV7-2 and TRBJ2-5; D is unclear. The CDR3 totals 12 residues. Between the trimmed V and J ends, which lost 4 bases and 5 bases, there was a span of 8 bases. Germline V gene lookup returns CDR1 SGHTA and CDR2 FQGNSA. The CDR3 DNA follows: TGTGCCAGCAGCTCGTACCGGGAGACCCAGTACTTC. Amino acid sequence: CASSSYRETQYF.

The rearrangement uses TRBV7-2 and TRBJ2-7; 15 positions match TRBD2. The CDR3 covers 19 residues. With 5 bases clipped from V and 7 bases from J, the junction kept 18 bases outside the gene matches. Looked up from germline, CDR1 is SGHTA and CDR2 is FQGNSA. Here the CDR3 reads CASSPTSWTSGRAEAEQYF. CDR3 sequence (DNA): TGTGCCAGCAGCCCTACAAGTTGGACTAGCGGGAGGGCCGAGGCTGAGCAGTACTTC.

This rearrangement joins TRBV7-2 to TRBJ2-5; 10 nucleotides line up with TRBD2. The germline V gene encodes CDR1 SGHTA and CDR2 FQGNSA. Germline trimming cut 5 bases from V and 2 bases from J; bases unmatched to any gene: 14. The CDR3 totals 18 residues. CDR3 residues: CASSQFHVAAGGQETQYF. The CDR3 DNA follows: TGTGCCAGCAGCCAGTTCCACGTCGCAGCGGGGGGGCAAGAGACCCAGTACTTC.

About this clone: At one boundary the junction diverges from the germline segment, which might be a read error. The CDR3 DNA reads TGTGCCAGCAGCCCGCCCTCCGACACTCAAGCTTTCTTT. This codes for CASSPPSDTQAFF. This chain links TRBV28 with TRBJ1-1; the D is unclear. Germline-derived CDR1 and CDR2 are MDHEN and SYDVKM. This CDR3 is built from 13 residues.

The genes are TRBV5-6 and TRBJ2-7; D might be TRBD2 (5 bases). This CDR3 has 15 residues. The V end was cut by 5 bases, the J end by 2 bases, with 17 bases between. Germline V gives CDR1 SGHDT, CDR2 YYEEEE. The CDR3, as DNA: TGTGCCAGCAGAGCCCGGCGGGCGTTTACCTACGAGCAGTACTTC. This gives the protein CASRARRAFTYEQYF.